A selection of T cell receptor beta chains follows, all from one sample in a study of cytomegalovirus exposure and HLA in healthy donors. Sequencing was performed with immunoSEQ multiplex PCR; in TCRdb, only in-frame clones are kept and a portion is missing. This table holds roughly 170,000 clones, 75% to 85% found once. Sequencing input: PBMCs. All receptors derive from a girl aged 2 to 9 in good health and CMV-seropositive. The CDR3 runs from the conserved cysteine through the conserved F or W. D genes are given only for firm matches. Clone size appears in some rows only: once, few, many, or a class for an expanded clone.

V | size | D | CDR3
TRBV5-1 | - | - | CASNIQGNTEAFF
TRBV5-4 | - | TRBD2 | CASSTGLAGPADTQYF
TRBV7-3 | - | - | CASSLVPVPNTEAFF
TRBV7-2 | - | - | CASSFREALHF
TRBV5-1 | - | TRBD1 | CASSGTGLIHNF
TRBV11-2 | - | - | CASSSDRNTEAFF
TRBV6-1 | - | TRBD1 | CASSEIGTGVIHEQYF
TRBV4-1 | - | - | CASSQLTGNTEAFF
TRBV7-8 | once | - | CASSGGTITNEKLFF
TRBV5-8 | - | - | CASSLRGGHYGYTF
TRBV2 | - | - | CASSVTRRDVEQYF
TRBV28 | - | - | CASSRSATNEKLFF
TRBV5-1 | - | - | CASSLTGMREKLFF
TRBV5-4 | - | - | CASSLSETQYF
TRBV9 | - | - | CASSAGALLSNQPQHF
TRBV10-3 | - | - | CAISESGPSGNQPQHF
TRBV27 | - | TRBD1 | CASGHGDREFWEEAFF
TRBV2 | - | TRBD1 | CASRLGTGINQPQHF
TRBV5-1 | - | - | CASSPSPISEGDEQYF
TRBV7-3 | - | - | CASSFSAVAEAFF
TRBV15 | - | - | CATSRLPGWSGNTIYF
TRBV6-6 | - | TRBD1 | CASSYSAETGGYEQYF
TRBV7-2 | - | - | CASSLPSGSSSYEQYF
TRBV6-6 | - | - | CASSLADRTGANVLTF
TRBV27 | - | - | CASSLPGGASTDTQYF
TRBV6-1 | many | - | CASSEGENTEAFF
TRBV27 | once | TRBD1 | CASSRQGENEQFF
TRBV15 | - | - | CATSRDPTSTEAFF
TRBV28 | - | - | CASSPASVLAKNIQYF
TRBV5-3 | - | TRBD1 | CARSEGQGYEKLFF
TRBV28 | - | - | CASSTPLLDIAGNTIYF
TRBV7-9 | - | - | CASSLGDYSNQPQHF
TRBV5-1 | - | TRBD2 | CASSSGLAVENTQYF